This TCR beta chain was obtained from a study of T cell repertoires in cytomegalovirus infection. Trimming pared 2 bases from V and 7 bases from J, leaving 11 bases between. The CDR3 length is 13 residues. Looked up from germline, CDR1 is MNHEY and CDR2 is SMNVEV (reference sequence). About this clonotype: The target antigen is unknown.

A single record per CDR3 protein comes from TCRdb applying MiXCR to the reads. The table shows hundreds of thousands of distinct CDR3 sequences, with around 32% occurring only once. Sample: cultured CD8+ T cells from PBMCs, taken from culture after CMV antigen stimulation. The rearrangement uses TRBV27 and TRBJ2-5, with D possibly being TRBD1 (6 bases). The TCR sequence derives from a human donor in good health (CMV status not recorded). Some clones in this sample may be carry-over from other donors' samples. In nucleotides, the CDR3 is TGTGCCAGCAGTTTAGGGCAGGGGAGGACCCAGTACTTC. Translating gives CASSLGQGRTQYF.